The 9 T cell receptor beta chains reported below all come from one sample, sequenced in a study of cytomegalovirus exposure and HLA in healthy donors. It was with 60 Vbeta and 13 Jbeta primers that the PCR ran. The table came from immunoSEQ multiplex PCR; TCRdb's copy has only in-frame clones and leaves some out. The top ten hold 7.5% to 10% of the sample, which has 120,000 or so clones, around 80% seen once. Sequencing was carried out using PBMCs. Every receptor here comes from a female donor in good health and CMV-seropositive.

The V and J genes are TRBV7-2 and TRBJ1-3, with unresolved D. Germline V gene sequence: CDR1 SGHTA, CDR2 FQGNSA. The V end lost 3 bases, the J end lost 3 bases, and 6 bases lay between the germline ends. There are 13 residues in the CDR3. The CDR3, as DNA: TGTGCCAGCAGCTTGGGCAGTGGAAACACCATATATTTT. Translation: CASSLGSGNTIYF.

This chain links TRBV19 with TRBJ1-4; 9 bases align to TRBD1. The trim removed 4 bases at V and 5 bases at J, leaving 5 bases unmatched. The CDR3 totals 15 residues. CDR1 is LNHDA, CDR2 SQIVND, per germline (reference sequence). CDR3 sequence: CASSTQTGGNEKLFF. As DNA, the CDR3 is TGTGCCAGTAGTACCCAGACAGGGGGGAATGAAAAACTGTTTTTT.

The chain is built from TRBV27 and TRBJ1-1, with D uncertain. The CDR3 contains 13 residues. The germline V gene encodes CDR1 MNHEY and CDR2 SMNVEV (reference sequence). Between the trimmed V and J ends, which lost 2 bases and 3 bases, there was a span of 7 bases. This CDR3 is CASSLTSYTEAFF. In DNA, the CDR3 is TGTGCCAGCAGTTTAACCAGTTACACTGAAGCTTTCTTT.

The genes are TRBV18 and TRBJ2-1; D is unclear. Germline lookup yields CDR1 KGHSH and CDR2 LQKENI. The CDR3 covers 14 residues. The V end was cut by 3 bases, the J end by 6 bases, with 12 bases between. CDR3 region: CASSPSAVSNEQFF. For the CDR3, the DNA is TGTGCCAGCTCACCGAGTGCTGTCTCCAATGAGCAGTTCTTC.

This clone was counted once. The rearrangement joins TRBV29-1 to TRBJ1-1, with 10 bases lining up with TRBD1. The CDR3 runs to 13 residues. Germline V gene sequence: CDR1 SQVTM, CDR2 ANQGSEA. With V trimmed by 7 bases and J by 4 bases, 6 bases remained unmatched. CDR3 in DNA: TGCAGCGGATCAGACAGGGGGCTCACTGAAGCTTTCTTT. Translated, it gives CSGSDRGLTEAFF.

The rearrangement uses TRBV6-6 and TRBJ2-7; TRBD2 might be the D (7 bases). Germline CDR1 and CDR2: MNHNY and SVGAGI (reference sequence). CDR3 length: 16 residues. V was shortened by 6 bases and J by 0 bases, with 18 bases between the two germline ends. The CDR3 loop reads CASRSGGGASSYEQYF. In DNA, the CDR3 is TGTGCCAGCAGGTCCGGCGGGGGCGCCAGCTCCTACGAGCAGTACTTC.

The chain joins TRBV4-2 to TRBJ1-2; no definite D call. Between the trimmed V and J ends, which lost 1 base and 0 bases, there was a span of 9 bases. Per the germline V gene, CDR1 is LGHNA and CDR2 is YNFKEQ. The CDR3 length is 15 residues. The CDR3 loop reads CASSQGSTTNYGYTF. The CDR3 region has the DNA TGTGCCAGCAGCCAAGGGTCGACAACTAACTATGGCTACACCTTC.

CDR3: CASSEWGPTHEKLFF. The CDR3 DNA sequence: TGTGCCAGCAGTGAATGGGGCCCCACCCATGAAAAACTGTTTTTT. The chain is built from TRBV6-1 and TRBJ1-4, with D perhaps matching TRBD1 (5 bases). There are 15 residues in the CDR3. Deletions cut 2 bases from V and 6 bases from J, with 13 bases between. Germline V gene sequence: CDR1 MNHNS, CDR2 SASEGT.

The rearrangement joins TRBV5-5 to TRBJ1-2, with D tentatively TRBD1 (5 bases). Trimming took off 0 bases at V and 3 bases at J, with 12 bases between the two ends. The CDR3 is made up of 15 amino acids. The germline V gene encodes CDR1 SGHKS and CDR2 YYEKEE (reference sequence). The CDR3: CASSLAGGADYGYTF. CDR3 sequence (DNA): TGTGCCAGCAGCTTGGCGGGAGGGGCAGACTATGGCTACACCTTC.